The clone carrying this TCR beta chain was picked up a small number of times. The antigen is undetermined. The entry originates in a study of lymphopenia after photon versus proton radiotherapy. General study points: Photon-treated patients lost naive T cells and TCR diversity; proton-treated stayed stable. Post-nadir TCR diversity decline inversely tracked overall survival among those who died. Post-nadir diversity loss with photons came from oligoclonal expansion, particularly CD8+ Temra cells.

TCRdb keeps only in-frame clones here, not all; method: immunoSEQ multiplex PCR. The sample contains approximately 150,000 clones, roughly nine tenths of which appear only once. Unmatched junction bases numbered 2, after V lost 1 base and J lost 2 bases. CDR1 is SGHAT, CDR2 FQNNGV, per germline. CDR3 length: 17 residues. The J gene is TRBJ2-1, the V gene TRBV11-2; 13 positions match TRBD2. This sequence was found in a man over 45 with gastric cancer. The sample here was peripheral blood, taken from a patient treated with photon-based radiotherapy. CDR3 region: CASSLVGLAGAYNEQFF. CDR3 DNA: TGTGCCAGCAGCTTAGTAGGACTAGCGGGAGCCTACAATGAGCAGTTCTTC.